The 26 T cell receptor beta chains below were found in one sample sequenced in a study of blood T cell repertoires in COVID-19 (dated by TCRdb to about 2020). The method behind the library was the immunoSEQ multiplex PCR assay. Here the immuneACCESS table is served through TCRdb, limited to in-frame sequences with V and J called. Missing clones are a known gap in these copies; in checked studies unresolved V genes cover under half, and the rest lacks a known reason. The sample table shows 450,000 or so clones, and roughly 89% are seen once. Approximately 0.92% of the sample rests with the top ten. Sequenced input: peripheral blood. These receptors all stem from a man aged 18 to 30 with COVID-19, enrolled during active disease.

V is TRBV18 and J is TRBJ1-2, with D perhaps matching TRBD1 (5 bases). The CDR3 has 16 amino acids. Trimming shortened V by 4 bases and J by 0 bases, and 15 bases separated the two germline ends. CDR1 is KGHSH and CDR2 is LQKENI in the germline V gene. The CDR3 DNA reads as TGTGCCAGCTCACAACGGCCAGGGATGACTAACTATGGCTACACCTTC. Amino acid sequence: CASSQRPGMTNYGYTF.

This chain joins TRBV6-1 and TRBJ2-7; 8 nucleotides align to TRBD1. CDR1 and CDR2 (germline): MNHNS, SASEGT. The length of the CDR3 is 15 residues. The trim removed 3 bases at V and 4 bases at J, leaving 8 bases unmatched. This CDR3 reads CASSEETGAGYEQYF. For the CDR3, the DNA is TGTGCCAGCAGTGAGGAGACAGGGGCAGGTTACGAGCAGTACTTC.

This chain joins TRBV3-1 (or the pseudogene TRBV3-2) and TRBJ2-3; 7 bases are a match to TRBD2. V was clipped by 1 base and J by 4 bases; unmatched bases: 11. Germline CDR1 and CDR2: LGHDT and YNNKEL (reference sequence). The CDR3 runs 17 residues. The CDR3 sequence: CASSQAGPDRGADTQYF. The CDR3 coding sequence is TGTGCCAGCAGCCAAGCCGGGCCTGATCGGGGGGCAGATACGCAGTATTTT.

The V gene is TRBV11-2, the J gene TRBJ1-2, with unresolved D. V gave up 5 bases and J gave up 0 bases, with 13 bases separating them. Germline V gene sequence: CDR1 SGHAT, CDR2 FQNNGV. This CDR3 contains 15 residues. Here the CDR3 reads CASSPHIDSNYGYTF. The CDR3 DNA is TGTGCCAGCAGCCCCCATATAGACTCTAACTATGGCTACACCTTC. Drawing the rest from reference TRBV11-2 and TRBJ1-2, the complete variable domain is EAGVAQSPRYKIIEKRQSVAFWCNPISGHATLYWYQQILGQGPKLLIQFQNNGVVDDSQLPKDRFSAERLKGVDSTLKIQPAKLEDSAVYLCASSPHIDSNYGYTFGSGTRLTVV.

The V gene is TRBV7-9, the J gene TRBJ2-4, with D perhaps TRBD1 (6 bases). The V and J ends lost 5 bases and 9 bases respectively, with 11 bases between them. The length of the CDR3 is 12 residues. Germline V gene data show CDR1 as SEHNR and CDR2 as FQNEAQ (reference sequence). CDR3 coding DNA: TGTGCCAGCAGCCCCGGGACAAGCATTCAGTACTTC. Its translation: CASSPGTSIQYF.

This clone was detected once. This sequence joins TRBV7-9 and TRBJ2-3; 9 nucleotides align to TRBD2. Germline CDR1 reads SEHNR; CDR2 reads FQNEAQ (reference sequence). V lost 5 bases to trimming and J lost 6 bases; unmatched junction nucleotides: 9. The CDR3 consists of 15 residues. As DNA, the CDR3 is TGTGCCAGCAGCCAGACTAGCGGCTCGAGGGATACGCAGTATTTT. Translated, it gives CASSQTSGSRDTQYF. Combining the CDR3 with reference TRBV7-9 and TRBJ2-3 gives the whole variable domain DTGVSQNPRHKITKRGQNVTFRCDPISEHNRLYWYRQTLGQGPEFLTYFQNEAQLEKSRLLSDRFSAERPKGSFSTLEIQRTEQGDSAMYLCASSQTSGSRDTQYFGPGTRLTVL.

The chain links TRBV9 to TRBJ2-6; a possible D gene is TRBD2 (6 bases). The germline V and J ends were trimmed by 1 base and 1 base, with 9 bases remaining between them. The germline CDR1 and CDR2 sequences are SGDLS and YYNGEE. This CDR3 spans 16 amino acids. The CDR3: CASSVHGTSGANVLTF. DNA for the CDR3: TGTGCCAGCAGCGTACACGGGACTTCTGGGGCCAACGTCCTGACTTTC.

The V and J genes are TRBV11-2 and TRBJ2-2; perhaps TRBD2 as D (6 bases). The CDR3 has 14 amino acids. The V and J ends lost 5 bases and 5 bases respectively, with 12 bases between them. Germline V gene sequence: CDR1 SGHAT, CDR2 FQNNGV. Here the CDR3 reads CASSASAVTGELFF. As DNA, the CDR3 is TGTGCCAGCAGCGCTAGCGCGGTTACCGGGGAGCTGTTTTTT.

V is TRBV7-9 and J is TRBJ2-1; 8 bases agree with TRBD2. Germline trimming cut 5 bases from V and 10 bases from J; bases unmatched to any gene: 10. This CDR3 comprises 14 residues. Germline values: CDR1 SEHNR, CDR2 FQNEAQ (reference sequence). DNA for the CDR3: TGTGCCAGCAGCCTGACTAGCGCCCCCCCGGAGCAGTTCTTC. Protein sequence: CASSLTSAPPEQFF.

This chain connects TRBV6-5 to TRBJ1-3; D call uncertain. The CDR3 spans 15 residues. The germline V and J ends were trimmed by 7 bases and 2 bases, with 15 bases remaining between them. Germline values: CDR1 MNHEY, CDR2 SVGAGI. Here the CDR3 reads CASILTPGTGNTIYF. The CDR3, as DNA: TGTGCCAGCATCCTAACGCCAGGTACTGGAAACACCATATATTTT.

The CDR3 spells CASSRIRGTEAFF. In nucleotides, the CDR3 is TGTGCCAGCAGCCGCATCCGGGGTACTGAAGCTTTCTTT. The gene calls are TRBV6-2 or TRBV6-3 and TRBJ1-1; no clear D. Germline V gene sequence: CDR1 MNHEY, CDR2 SVGEGT. Trimming pared 6 bases from V and 5 bases from J, leaving 13 bases between. This CDR3 spans 13 amino acids.

This chain uses TRBV30 with TRBJ2-3; no clear D. V lost 5 bases and J lost 4, with 7 bases in between. CDR1 is GTSNPN, CDR2 SVGIG, per germline (reference sequence). This CDR3 has 11 residues. The CDR3 DNA follows: TGTGCCTGGGGAAGCTCAGATACGCAGTATTTT. As protein: CAWGSSDTQYF.

This clone was recorded only once. This sequence joins TRBV7-9 and TRBJ2-7, with a possible D match to TRBD1 (5 bases). The germline V gene encodes CDR1 SEHNR and CDR2 FQNEAQ (reference sequence). V lost 5 bases to trimming and J lost 3 bases, with 17 bases between them. The CDR3 runs 15 residues. CDR3 in DNA: TGTGCCAGCAGCCATAGGGGAAAAGGGATCTACGAGCAGTACTTC. It translates to CASSHRGKGIYEQYF.

V and J are TRBV19 and TRBJ2-7; 7 bases map to TRBD1. The CDR3 sequence is 14 residues long. Germline assignment: CDR1 LNHDA and CDR2 SQIVND (reference sequence). V shed 6 bases and J 7 bases; nucleotides not matched to a gene: 12. The CDR3 DNA reads TGTGCCAGTAGGTGGGACAGCGCCACGGGGGAGCAGTACTTC. This gives the protein CASRWDSATGEQYF.

A note on this clone: Other DNA variants within this sample encode the same CDR3. The CDR3 nucleotides read TGTGCCAGCAGCTTAACAGGGGGGAATTCACCCCTCCACTTT. It encodes CASSLTGGNSPLHF. The chain employs TRBV11-3 and TRBJ1-6; 8 positions agree with TRBD1. The CDR3 length is 14 residues. V lost 2 bases to trimming and J lost 7 bases; unmatched junction nucleotides: 1. Germline V gene sequence: CDR1 SGHNT, CDR2 YENEEA.

The chain is built from TRBV3-1 (or the pseudogene TRBV3-2) and TRBJ1-3, with D perhaps TRBD1 (5 bases). CDR1 and CDR2 from the germline V gene are LGHDT and YNNKEL (reference sequence). V lost 1 base and J lost 4, with 11 bases in between. The CDR3 contains 15 residues. The CDR3 reads CASSQVGTGGNTIYF. CDR3 coding DNA: TGTGCCAGCAGCCAAGTTGGGACTGGAGGAAACACCATATATTTT.

This chain links TRBV6-1 with TRBJ2-1, with D hard to call. Looked up from germline, CDR1 is MNHNS and CDR2 is SASEGT. V shed 4 bases and J shed 3 bases, with 16 bases lying between them. CDR3 length: 16 amino acids. CDR3 nucleotides: TGTGCCAGCAGTGCCTCGACCCTAGAGAACTACAATGAGCAGTTCTTC. Protein sequence: CASSASTLENYNEQFF.

CDR3 sequence reads: CASSRTTTSGGLDEQFF. CDR3 nucleotides: TGTGCCAGCAGCCGGACTACAACTAGCGGGGGTCTAGATGAGCAGTTCTTC. The rearrangement links TRBV11-2 to TRBJ2-1; 11 nucleotides match TRBD2. The junction had 14 bases not matched to a gene; V was cut back by 5 bases and J by 8 bases. CDR1 and CDR2 (germline): SGHAT, FQNNGV. CDR3 size: 17 residues. Full variable domain (rest looked up from reference TRBV11-2 and TRBJ2-1): EAGVAQSPRYKIIEKRQSVAFWCNPISGHATLYWYQQILGQGPKLLIQFQNNGVVDDSQLPKDRFSAERLKGVDSTLKIQPAKLEDSAVYLCASSRTTTSGGLDEQFFGPGTRLTVL.

CDR3 sequence: CASSSTGFEQYF. The CDR3 DNA sequence: TGTGCCAGCAGTTCGACAGGGTTCGAGCAGTACTTC. V and J are TRBV12-3 or TRBV12-4 and TRBJ2-7; 7 nucleotides align to TRBD1. Trimming cost V 4 bases and J 6 bases; bases outside gene matches: 3. The CDR3 loop spans 12 amino acids.

The chain carries TRBV6-5 and TRBJ2-7, with 8 bases that match TRBD1. The germline CDR1 and CDR2 sequences are MNHEY and SVGAGI. This CDR3 region has 15 residues. The J segment lost 1 base and the V segment lost 7 bases, leaving 9 bases of the junction unmatched. The CDR3 loop reads CASNLWRQGSYEQYF. CDR3 in DNA: TGTGCCAGCAATCTCTGGCGACAGGGGTCCTACGAGCAGTACTTC.

This rearrangement joins TRBV5-1 to TRBJ2-1; no definite D call. Per germline, CDR1 SGHRS and CDR2 YFSETQ. V shed 0 bases and J shed 5 bases, with 6 bases lying between them. The CDR3 runs 13 residues. CDR3 DNA: TGCGCCAGCAGCTTGGAACAGAACAATGAGCAGTTCTTC. It yields the protein CASSLEQNNEQFF.

The chain employs TRBV6-5 and TRBJ2-3; TRBD2 aligns across 7 bases. The V and J ends lost 3 bases and 10 bases, in that order; junction bases with no gene match: 13. The length of the CDR3 is 15 residues. Germline V gives CDR1 MNHEY, CDR2 SVGAGI. CDR3 nucleotides: TGTGCCAGCAGTTATAGTATCGGCGGGAGTCTGGCGCAGTATTTT. This sequence encodes CASSYSIGGSLAQYF.

The chain recombines TRBV10-1 with TRBJ2-7, with 8 bases lining up with TRBD2. The CDR3 is 13 residues long. Germline CDR1 reads WNHNN; CDR2 reads SYGVQD (reference sequence). The J segment lost 3 bases and the V segment lost 8 bases, leaving 6 bases of the junction unmatched. The CDR3 region has the DNA TGCGCCAGCCTAGCGGGTCCTGGCTACGAGCAGTACTTC. Its protein product is CASLAGPGYEQYF.

The chain uses TRBV19 and TRBJ1-5; possibly TRBD1 for D (5 bases). The CDR3 has 16 residues. The ends were cut back, 4 bases at V and 3 bases at J, with 16 bases in the middle. The germline V gene has CDR1 LNHDA and CDR2 SQIVND (reference sequence). In DNA form, the CDR3 reads TGTGCCAGTAGTAACGGCGGCAGGGCCCACAATCAGCCCCAGCATTTT. Translated, it gives CASSNGGRAHNQPQHF.

This sequence joins TRBV6-5 and TRBJ2-7; D perhaps matches TRBD2 (6 bases). This CDR3 region has 13 residues. Trimming stripped 4 bases from V and 2 bases from J, with 9 bases between. CDR1 is MNHEY and CDR2 is SVGAGI in the germline V gene. CDR3 sequence reads: CASSWREPYEQYF. In DNA form, the CDR3 reads TGTGCCAGCAGTTGGCGGGAACCCTACGAGCAGTACTTC.

The chain employs TRBV19 and TRBJ2-5; 14 bases agree with TRBD2. The CDR3 loop spans 18 amino acids. The germline CDR1 and CDR2 sequences are LNHDA and SQIVND (reference sequence). Unmatched junction bases numbered 8, after V lost 1 base and J lost 4 bases. The CDR3 DNA follows: TGTGCCAGTAGTATAGCTCCGGGACTAGCGGGAGTATTAGAGACCCAGTACTTC. Translated, it gives CASSIAPGLAGVLETQYF.